The TCR beta chain described here comes from a study of tumor and adjacent non-tumor tissue in lung cancer. Broader study findings: Shorter survival was associated with higher TCR diversity in tumors.

The CDR3 has 20 amino acids. CDR1 and CDR2 from the germline V gene are SGHDT and YYEEEE. The template was RNA from unsorted bulk tissue. This clonotype was seen only once. What it binds is unknown. Its ends do not fully match the called genes, so a read error is possible. A modified ARM-PCR protocol with three rounds of nested PCR amplified TCRbeta. One entry per CDR3 protein, called by TCRdb with MiXCR from the multiplex PCR reads. The sample has some 200,000 distinct CDR3 sequences; roughly 70% are singletons. The receptor was isolated from a man aged 55 to 70 with non-small cell lung cancer. The rearrangement links TRBV5-6 to TRBJ2-1, with 12 nucleotides matching TRBD2. The sample comprised lung tumor tissue. This CDR3 reads CTSNPGLAGRDPMGYNEQFF. CDR3 sequence (DNA): TGTACCAGCAACCCCGGACTAGCGGGAAGGGACCCTATGGGTTACAATGAGCAGTTCTTC.